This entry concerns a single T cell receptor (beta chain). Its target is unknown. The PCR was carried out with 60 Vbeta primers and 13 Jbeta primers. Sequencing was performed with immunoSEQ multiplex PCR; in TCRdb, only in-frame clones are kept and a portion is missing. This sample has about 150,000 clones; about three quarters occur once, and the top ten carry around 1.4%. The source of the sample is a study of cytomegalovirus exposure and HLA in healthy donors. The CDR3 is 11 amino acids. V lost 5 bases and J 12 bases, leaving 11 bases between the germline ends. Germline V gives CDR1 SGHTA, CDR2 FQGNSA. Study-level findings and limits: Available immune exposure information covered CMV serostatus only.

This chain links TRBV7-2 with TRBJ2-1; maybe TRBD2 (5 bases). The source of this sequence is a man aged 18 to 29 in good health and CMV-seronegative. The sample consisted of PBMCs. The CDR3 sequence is CASSQRYGQFF. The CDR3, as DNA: TGTGCCAGCAGCCAGCGGTACGGGCAGTTCTTC.